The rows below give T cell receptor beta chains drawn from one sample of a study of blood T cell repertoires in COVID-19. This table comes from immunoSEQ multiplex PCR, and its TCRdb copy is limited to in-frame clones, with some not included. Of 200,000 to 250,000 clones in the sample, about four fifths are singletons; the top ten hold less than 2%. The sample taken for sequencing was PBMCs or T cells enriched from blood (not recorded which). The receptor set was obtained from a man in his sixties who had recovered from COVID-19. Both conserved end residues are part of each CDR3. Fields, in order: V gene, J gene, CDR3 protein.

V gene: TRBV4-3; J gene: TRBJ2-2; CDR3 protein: CASRQGEDTGELFF
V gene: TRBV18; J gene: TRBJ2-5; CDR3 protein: CASSQEGRRVETQYF
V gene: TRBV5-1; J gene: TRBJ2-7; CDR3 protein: CASSFATAGYEQYF
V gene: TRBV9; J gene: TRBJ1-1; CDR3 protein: CASSARGGAVNTEAFF
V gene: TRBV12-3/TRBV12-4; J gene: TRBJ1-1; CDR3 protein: CASSRTGNTEAFF
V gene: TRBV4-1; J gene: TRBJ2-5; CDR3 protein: CASSQSEAQETQYF
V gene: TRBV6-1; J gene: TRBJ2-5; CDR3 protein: CASSEESGGAETQYF
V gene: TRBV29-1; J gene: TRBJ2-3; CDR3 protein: CSARSTGDSTDTQYF
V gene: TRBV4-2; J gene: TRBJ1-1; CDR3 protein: CASSQQGTAYTEAFF
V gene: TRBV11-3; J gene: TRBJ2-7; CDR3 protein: CASSLDRDRAFYEQYF
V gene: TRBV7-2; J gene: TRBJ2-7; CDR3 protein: CASSLEAAYEQYF
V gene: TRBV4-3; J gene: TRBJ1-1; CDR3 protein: CASSQALLQGDTEAFF
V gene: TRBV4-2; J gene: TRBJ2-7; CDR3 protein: CASSLKTGGDEQYF
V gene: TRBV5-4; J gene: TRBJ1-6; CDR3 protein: CASSLDRANSPLHF
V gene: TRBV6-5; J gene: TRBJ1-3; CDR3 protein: CASSYSGGGSGNTIYF
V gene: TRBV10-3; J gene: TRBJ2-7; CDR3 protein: CALGPTDTYEQYF
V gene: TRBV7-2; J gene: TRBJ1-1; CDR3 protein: CASSLAVGDSFSSWSEAFF
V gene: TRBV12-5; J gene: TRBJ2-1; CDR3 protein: CASGLVFGGIYNEQFF
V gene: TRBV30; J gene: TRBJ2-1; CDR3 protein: CAWSDHRRDEQFF
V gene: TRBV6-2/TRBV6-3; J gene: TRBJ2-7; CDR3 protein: CASSSPPGWGYEQYF
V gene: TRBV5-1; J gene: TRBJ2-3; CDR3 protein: CASSLTPPRQGVSTDTQYF
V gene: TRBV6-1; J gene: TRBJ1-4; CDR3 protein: CASSEAGRGRNEKLFF
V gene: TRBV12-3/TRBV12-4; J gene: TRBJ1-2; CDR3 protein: CASSLDRVGGYTF
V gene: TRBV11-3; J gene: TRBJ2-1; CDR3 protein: CASSLGGQGVTEFF
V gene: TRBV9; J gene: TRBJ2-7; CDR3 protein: CASSVGAGWDEQYF
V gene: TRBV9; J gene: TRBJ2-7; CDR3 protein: CASSVGLAAPYEQYF
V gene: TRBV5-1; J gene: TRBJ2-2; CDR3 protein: CASSLLLAGSQSGELFF
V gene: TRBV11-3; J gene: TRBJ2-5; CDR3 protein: CASSSRGGRLTSGAGETQYF
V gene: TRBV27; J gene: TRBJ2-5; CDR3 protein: CASSLRAPGQKYQETQYF
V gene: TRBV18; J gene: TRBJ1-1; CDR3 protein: CASSTGAREAFF
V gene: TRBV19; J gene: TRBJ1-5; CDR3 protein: CASSTLPHQQPQHF
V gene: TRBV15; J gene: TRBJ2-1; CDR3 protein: CATSRDPAGNEQFF
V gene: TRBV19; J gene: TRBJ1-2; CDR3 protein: CASSPLRGNYGYTF
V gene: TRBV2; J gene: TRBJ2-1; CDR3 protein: CASSAQGAGEQFF
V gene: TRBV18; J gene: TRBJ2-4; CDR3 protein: CASSPDRVQNIQYF
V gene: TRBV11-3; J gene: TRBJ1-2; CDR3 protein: CASSLGGARGFRTGYTF
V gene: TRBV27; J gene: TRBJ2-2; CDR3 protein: CASGQGAVGELFF
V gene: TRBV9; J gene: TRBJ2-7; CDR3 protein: CASSVEWGPSYEQYF
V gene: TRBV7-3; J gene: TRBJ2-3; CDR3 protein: CASSLRGGAADTQYF
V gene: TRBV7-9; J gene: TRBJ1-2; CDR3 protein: CASSRGTGGVYGYTF
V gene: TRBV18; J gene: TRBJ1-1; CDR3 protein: CASSPSRPGTEAFF
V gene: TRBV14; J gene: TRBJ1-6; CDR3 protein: CASSLQGFSPLHF
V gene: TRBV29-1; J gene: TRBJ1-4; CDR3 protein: CSAVRDRNEKLFF
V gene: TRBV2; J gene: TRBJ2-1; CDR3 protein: CASSEGTGNEQFF
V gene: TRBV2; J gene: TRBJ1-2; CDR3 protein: CASSPGTASNNYGYTF
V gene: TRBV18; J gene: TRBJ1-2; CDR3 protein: CASSPPTRDGYTF
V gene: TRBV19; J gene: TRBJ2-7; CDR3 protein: CASSNQGYYEQYF
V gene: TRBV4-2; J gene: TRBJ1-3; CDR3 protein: CASSEQGETGNTIYF
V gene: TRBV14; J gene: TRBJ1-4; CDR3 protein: CASSRTLGNEKLFF
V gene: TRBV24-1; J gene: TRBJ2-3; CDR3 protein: CATSLTTGSTDTQYF
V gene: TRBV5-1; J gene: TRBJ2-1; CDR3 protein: CASSFAGTGGHNEQFF